This T cell receptor beta chain emerged from a study of blood T cell repertoires in COVID-19. As for the study in general: Both acute and convalescent COVID-19 samples were obtained from the United States, Italy and Spain. From T cells, B-cell-depleted T cells, or PBMCs came the material, which was cDNA or gDNA.

CDR3 size: 15 residues. Germline CDR1 is KGHSH and CDR2 is LQKENI. Trimming removed 6 bases from V and 0 bases from J; junction bases left unmatched: 2. Study processing details: From reference gene primer amplification, estimates of nucleated cell counts were derived. Some clones are missing from TCRdb's copy, which holds only in-frame ones; the method was immunoSEQ multiplex PCR. That table furnishes V, J and clone size, whereas the DNA furnished D and trimming. The sample has 55,000 or so clones; more than 75% are singletons. The sample comprised peripheral blood. The source of this sequence is a woman aged 55-70 years with COVID-19, enrolled during active disease. The chain recombines TRBV18 with TRBJ1-5; 10 bases align to TRBD1. The CDR3 region is CASSGTGDSNQPQHF. In nucleotides, the CDR3 is TGTGCCAGCTCTGGGACAGGGGATAGCAATCAGCCCCAGCATTTT.